This TCR beta chain was retrieved from a study of OX40 agonist ivuxolimab in advanced cancers. This CDR3 comprises 15 residues. The V end lost 1 base, the J end lost 0 bases, and 9 bases lay between the germline ends. Looked up from germline, CDR1 is SGHDT and CDR2 is YYEEEE. Sequenced by immunoSEQ multiplex PCR; TCRdb stores in-frame clones only, minus some. The repertoire holds 55,000 to 70,000 clones, with 80% to 90% as singletons. This receptor was identified in an adult with an advanced solid tumor such as melanoma, head and neck, liver or kidney cancer. The V gene is TRBV5-6, the J gene TRBJ2-3, with D perhaps assigned TRBD1 or TRBD2 (5 bases each). The specimen comprised CD4+ or CD8+ T cells sorted from blood, sampled in a trial of the OX40 agonist ivuxolimab. As DNA, the CDR3 is TGTGCCAGCAGCTTGATTTGGGGGAGCACAGATACGCAGTATTTT. This encodes CASSLIWGSTDTQYF. Combining the CDR3 with reference TRBV5-6 and TRBJ2-3 gives the whole variable domain DAGVTQSPTHLIKTRGQQVTLRCSPKSGHDTVSWYQQALGQGPQFIFQYYEEEERQRGNFPDRFSGHQFPNYSSELNVNALLLGDSALYLCASSLIWGSTDTQYFGPGTRLTVL.